This TCR beta chain was identified in a study of vaccination and CD4 T cells after COVID-19 (dated by TCRdb to between 2021 and 2023). Describing the broader study: Six males and four females were included in the convalescent cohort, with two Hispanic individuals, seven Caucasians, two Asians and one multiracial person represented. Participants received two doses of either the Pfizer-BioNTech BNT162b2 vaccine (n=8) or the Moderna mRNA-1273 vaccine (n=2). Post-COVID blood samples were collected from convalescent patients a median of about 92 days after diagnosis, with a range of about 35 to 180 days. Post-vaccine blood samples were collected a median of around 70 days after the second vaccine dose, ranging from about 13 to 241 days. For stimulating the cultures, overlapping spike peptide pools were used, derived from SARS-CoV-2 as well as from the common cold coronaviruses HCoV-NL63, HCoV-OC43 and HCoV-229E. As controls, cultures received a CEFX viral epitope pool (the positive control), an HIV-1 Nef peptide pool (the negative control), or no peptide at all. The spike-specific CD4+ TCR repertoire was compared before and after mRNA vaccination in approximately 9 COVID-19 convalescent patients and a few infection-naive healthy vaccine recipients. At the TCR clonotype level, an earlier paper using these donors assessed memory CD4+ T cell crossreactivity between SARS-CoV-2 and common cold coronavirus spike proteins. Beyond this particular receptor, the publication reports: Relatively few convalescent patients were included in the study, and early timepoints after natural infection were not analyzed. In convalescent patients, nearly all vaccine-specific clones (304 of 307) were found to be mono-reactive for SARS-CoV-2 spike rather than cross-reactive with common cold coronaviruses. Although the median number of SARS-CoV-2-reactive clonotypes went up from roughly 19 after infection to 35 to 40 after vaccination, the increase was not significant. In convalescent patients, a median around 86% of post-vaccine SARS-CoV-2-reactive clones were detected only after vaccination, suggesting vaccine-specific priming.

Comments on this clonotype: Its target antigen remains unknown. The record has no base qualities; no much larger clone is one base away.

Library preparation was by PCR. At the Johns Hopkins FTIC core, DNA from the cultured CD4+ T cells underwent TCR sequencing with the Oncomine TCR Beta short-read assay. Genomic DNA was extracted from the cultured CD4+ T cells with the QIAamp micro DNA kit. Oncomine TCR Beta libraries from cultured CD4+ T cells were pooled with unique dual indexes and sequenced on an Illumina iSeq 100. As for the original processing: Non-productive sequences were removed, and CDR3s not starting with C, not ending with F or W, or shorter than 7 amino acids were discarded. Antigen-specific clonotypes were identified using the MANAFEST web application through comparison of peptide-stimulated wells with reference and other culture wells. To be called positive, a clone needed an FDR below 0.05, an odds ratio above 5, and a productive frequency above 0.1% in at least two of three replicate wells. Clonotypes that were significantly expanded in both SARS-CoV-2 spike wells and at least one common cold coronavirus spike condition were defined as cross-reactive. Levenshtein distances (stringdist) and unrooted phylogenetic trees (ape) in R version 3.6.1 were used to assess CDR3 homology. In-frame beta chains were kept once TCRdb had trimmed the public reads at Q25 with fastp and called clones with MiXCR. Rows are unified per CDR3 protein, each entry keeping the most common DNA and genes. The V and J calls here are based on TCRdb, not the publication. The sample yields around 10,000 distinct CDR3 sequences; roughly 43% were counted once. The top ten clones comprise about 22% of the sample.

Sample treatment or condition, as interpreted from the label and publication: roughly ten-day PBMC culture with coronavirus spike peptide pools or control peptides (ViraFEST assay). CD4+ T cells from unexposed donors were collected before the COVID-19 pandemic (2011-2018). The ViraFEST assay was used in the study, in which antigen-specific T cells were expanded with peptide pools and expanded clonotypes were subsequently identified by TCR sequencing. Two million PBMCs per well were cultured in IMDM with roughly 4.8% human AB serum and 8.5 to 10 IU/ml IL-2, plus 10 ug/ml peptide pools. On days 3 and 7, half of the culture medium was replaced with fresh IL-2-containing medium. CD4+ T cells were isolated after 10 days of culture through negative selection using the EasySep CD4+ T cell isolation kit. As far as cell numbers permitted, CD4+ T cells from unexposed donors were tested for reactivity against SARS-CoV-2 S and N as well as four spike pools from common cold coronaviruses. PBMCs were separated from whole blood using Ficoll-Paque Plus gradient centrifugation and then either used fresh or cryopreserved at -140C. Culture conditions were generally each tested in triplicate wells. The leukapheresis product used for the unexposed donors was purchased from a commercial source.

V gives up 2 bases and J gives up 8 bases, and the segment between their germline ends measures 18 bases. The CDR3 has 15 amino acids, counting the end cysteine and phenylalanine. Only CDR3 DNA is held: 45 bases, read in frame from base 1. Taken from the germline V gene, the CDR1 and CDR2 loops are LGHNA and YSLEER. The chain is encoded by TRBV4-3 joined to TRBJ1-2; TRBD1 could be the D gene, as 5 bases match. This receptor was obtained from a human donor in good health. What was sequenced was CD4+ T cells from blood, cultured in vitro. The CDR3 sequence is CASSQNGQAHFGYTF. The base sequence is TGCGCCAGCAGCCAAAACGGACAAGCCCACTTCGGCTACACCTTC.